The 30 T cell receptor beta chains in this list originate from one sample, sequenced in a study of T cells in Graves' hyperthyroidism and ophthalmopathy (dated by TCRdb to 2018 to 2020). Library generation was performed with multiplex PCR. TCRdb lists the instrument as Illumina HiSeq 2000. TCR beta CDR3 regions were amplified from RNA transcripts. The first round of RT-PCR for the TCR CDR3 was performed with the HTBI primer set and the Qiagen OneStep RT-PCR kit. The public reads were quality trimmed at Q25 with fastp and then assembled into clones with MiXCR by TCRdb, keeping productive beta chains. For every CDR3 protein sequence, its rows merge into one entry that carries the most common genes and DNA. The sample records roughly 740,000 distinct CDR3 sequences, approximately 16% of which are singletons. The top ten clones comprise under 9.5% of the sample. The sequenced sample consisted of blood. Source of these receptors: a man between 18 and 29 years old with Graves' hyperthyroidism.

This clonotype was detected ten times or more. The genes are TRBV2 and TRBJ1-6; the D is unclear. In germline, CDR1 is SNHLY, CDR2 FYNNEI. The CDR3 is made up of 12 amino acids. V was trimmed by 6 bases and J by 7 bases, leaving 7 bases between them. CDR3 DNA sequence: TGTGCCAGCAGGGCCCTGAATTCACCCCTCCACTTT. The encoded protein is CASRALNSPLHF.

This clonotype was observed a handful of times. The J gene is TRBJ2-7, the V gene TRBV6-5; 8 bases fit TRBD2. J gave up 2 bases and V 10 bases, and 7 bases lay outside the gene matches. CDR1 is MNHEY and CDR2 is SVGAGI in the germline V gene. The CDR3 runs 13 residues. In DNA form, the CDR3 reads TGTGCCACGTCCTTAGCGGGGACCTACGAGCAGTACTTC. This codes for CATSLAGTYEQYF.

V usage is TRBV12-3 or TRBV12-4 and J usage is TRBJ2-1; D is unclear. V dropped 6 bases and J dropped 5 bases, with 14 bases sitting between them. The CDR3 covers 14 residues. CDR3 in amino acids: CASSPDPSDNEQFF. The CDR3 DNA reads as TGTGCCAGCAGCCCCGACCCATCGGACAATGAGCAGTTCTTC.

This clonotype occurred many times. The chain has TRBV15 and TRBJ2-5; TRBD1 matches 7 bases. Germline V gene lookup returns CDR1 LNHNV and CDR2 YYDKDF (reference sequence). The length of the CDR3 is 14 residues. The ends lost 5 bases at V and 3 bases at J; junction bases unmatched: 6. DNA of the CDR3: TGTGCCACCAGCGGAAAGACAGGGAAAGAGACCCAGTACTTC. Protein: CATSGKTGKETQYF.

This clonotype was found many times. The rearrangement joins TRBV30 to TRBJ1-5; 8 positions match TRBD1. Germline lookup yields CDR1 GTSNPN and CDR2 SVGIG (reference sequence). The V gene end was trimmed by 5 bases and the J gene end by 7 bases; junction bases not matched to a gene: 13. The CDR3 contains 15 residues. CDR3 in DNA: TGTGCCTGGGGGCCCTCGACAGGGGTTCACCAGCCCCAGCATTTT. Protein sequence: CAWGPSTGVHQPQHF.

This clonotype showed up just a few times. The chain recombines TRBV6-1 with TRBJ2-5; D is ambiguous. CDR1 is MNHNS, CDR2 SASEGT, per germline. The length of the CDR3 is 14 residues. Between the trimmed V and J ends, which lost 7 bases and 2 bases, there was a span of 14 bases. The CDR3 coding sequence is TGTGCCAGCACCCCCTTAGTCCGTCAAGAGACCCAGTACTTC. Its protein is CASTPLVRQETQYF.

This clonotype was seen repeatedly, ten times or more. The chain employs TRBV30 and TRBJ2-7, with TRBD2 as a possible D gene (5 bases). V lost 3 bases and J lost 3, with 15 bases in between. The CDR3 is 14 residues long. Germline V gene lookup returns CDR1 GTSNPN and CDR2 SVGIG (reference sequence). Here the CDR3 DNA reads TGTGCCTGGAGAATTCCGGGGATAAACTACGAGCAGTACTTC. Protein sequence: CAWRIPGINYEQYF. The full variable domain, completed using reference TRBV30 and TRBJ2-7, is SQTIHQWPATLVQPVGSPLSLECTVEGTSNPNLYWYRQAAGRGLQLLFYSVGIGQISSEVPQNLSASRPQDRQFILSSKKLLLSDSGFYLCAWRIPGINYEQYFGPGTRLTVT.

In this sample, this clonotype turned up a few times. V gene TRBV12-3 or TRBV12-4 combines with J gene TRBJ1-1; 7 nucleotides agree with TRBD1. Trimming cost V 5 bases and J 0 bases; bases outside gene matches: 6. CDR3 length: 15 amino acids. CDR3 bases: TGTGCCAGCAGTCACAGGGACAGTATGAACACTGAAGCTTTCTTT. This gives the protein CASSHRDSMNTEAFF.

For this clonotype: Since a much larger clone is just one base distant, this may be a read error. Because the CDR3 is missing its conserved closing phenylalanine or tryptophan, this is likely a read error. This rearrangement joins TRBV27 to TRBJ1-1; 8 bases are a match to TRBD1. CDR1 is MNHEY, CDR2 SMNVEV, per germline (reference sequence). This CDR3 contains 15 residues. V dropped 5 bases and J dropped 3; count of bases not matched to a gene: 8. This CDR3 is CASSPDRDSDTEAFS. CDR3 nucleotide sequence: TGTGCCAGCAGTCCGGACAGGGATTCGGACACTGAAGCTTTCTCT.

This clonotype appeared a few times. The J gene is TRBJ2-5, the V gene TRBV28; possible D gene TRBD2, 6 bases. Germline CDR1 is MDHEN and CDR2 is SYDVKM. Between the trimmed V and J ends, which lost 5 bases and 3 bases, there was a span of 19 bases. This CDR3 spans 16 amino acids. The DNA for the CDR3 is TGTGCCAGCAGTACGATATGGACCGGGGGAGAAGAGACCCAGTACTTC. This encodes CASSTIWTGGEETQYF.

This clonotype came up many times. This chain uses TRBV2 with TRBJ2-1, with D perhaps TRBD2 (5 bases). V gave up 1 base and J gave up 0 bases, with 22 bases separating them. Germline-derived CDR1 and CDR2 are SNHLY and FYNNEI. CDR3 size: 20 residues. For the CDR3, the DNA is TGTGCCAGCAGTGAAGTAGTAACCGGACTCATCACGAGCTCCTACAATGAGCAGTTCTTC. It yields the protein CASSEVVTGLITSSYNEQFF.

This clonotype was seen only a few times. The rearrangement links TRBV20-1 to TRBJ1-5, with 7 nucleotides matching TRBD1. The germline CDR1 and CDR2 sequences are DFQATT and SNEGSKA (reference sequence). With 6 bases clipped from V and 3 bases from J, the junction kept 8 bases outside the gene matches. This CDR3 is built from 14 residues. CDR3 nucleotides: TGCAGTGCGAGCCGGGACAGTCACAATCAGCCCCAGCATTTT. It yields the protein CSASRDSHNQPQHF.

In its sample, this clonotype was seen a few times. The V call is TRBV18, the J call TRBJ1-2; tentative D call: TRBD1 (5 bases). V lost 2 bases, J lost 7 bases, and 11 bases lay in between. The CDR3 runs to 13 residues. The germline gives CDR1 KGHSH, CDR2 LQKENI. The CDR3 DNA follows: TGTGCCAGCTCACCAGAAAGGGGAAGTGGCTACACCTTC. This encodes CASSPERGSGYTF.

This clonotype has ten or more counts. V and J are TRBV28 and TRBJ1-1; 8 bases match TRBD1. The germline V gene encodes CDR1 MDHEN and CDR2 SYDVKM. This CDR3 has 16 amino acids. V trimming: 5 bases; J trimming: 4 bases; junction bases outside the gene matches: 12. The CDR3 DNA reads as TGTGCCAGCAGTCGAAGCGGACTAACAGGGGGCACTGAAGCTTTCTTT. Translation gives CASSRSGLTGGTEAFF.

The V call is TRBV18, the J call TRBJ2-3, with D unresolved. The CDR3 totals 15 residues. The germline gives CDR1 KGHSH, CDR2 LQKENI. V shed 0 bases and J shed 2 bases, with 9 bases lying between them. The chain's CDR3 is CASSPPRSVTDTQYF. The DNA of the CDR3 is TGTGCCAGCTCACCACCGCGGAGCGTCACAGATACGCAGTATTTT.

This clonotype was seen a handful of times. The chain couples TRBV20-1 to TRBJ2-1; possibly TRBD1 or TRBD2 for D (6 bases each). The ends were cut back, 6 bases at V and 3 bases at J, with 15 bases in the middle. From germline, CDR1 is DFQATT and CDR2 SNEGSKA (reference sequence). The CDR3 runs to 14 residues. DNA of the CDR3: TGCAGTGCGCCGACCGGGGGCGACTACAATGAGCAGTTCTTC. Protein: CSAPTGGDYNEQFF.

As to this clonotype: This could be a read error, since a much larger clone is one nucleotide away. The CDR3 loop is CAISDASSGRGSYEQYF. CDR3 DNA: TGTGCCATCAGTGACGCCTCTAGCGGGAGGGGGTCCTACGAGCAGTACTTC. The rearrangement joins TRBV10-3 to TRBJ2-7, with 12 bases fitting TRBD2. The CDR3 is made up of 17 amino acids. In germline, CDR1 is ENHRY, CDR2 SYGVKD. With V trimmed by 3 bases and J by 1 base, 7 bases remained unmatched.

This clonotype was recorded at least ten times. The rearrangement links TRBV30 to TRBJ1-3, with TRBD1 identical over 7 bases. Germline V gene lookup returns CDR1 GTSNPN and CDR2 SVGIG (reference sequence). Trimming at V came to 3 bases and at J to 2 bases, leaving 4 bases not matched to a gene. The CDR3 runs 14 residues. This chain's CDR3 is CAWRKQGAGNTIYF. As DNA, the CDR3 is TGTGCCTGGAGGAAGCAGGGGGCTGGAAACACCATATATTTT.

This chain joins TRBV6-2 or TRBV6-3 and TRBJ2-7; TRBD1 matches 7 bases. CDR1 is MNHEY and CDR2 is SVGEGT in the germline V gene. V dropped 9 bases and J dropped 8; count of bases not matched to a gene: 22. CDR3 size: 16 residues. CDR3 protein: CASIGDREGYTGKQYF. CDR3 DNA sequence: TGTGCCAGTATTGGGGACAGAGAGGGGTATACGGGAAAGCAGTACTTC.

Details on this clonotype: This may come from a read error, since a much larger clone is one base off. The conserved closing phenylalanine or tryptophan is absent in this CDR3, likely reflecting a read error. The rearrangement uses TRBV2 and TRBJ2-3; a weak D match, TRBD1 (6 bases). V gave up 8 bases and J gave up 2 bases, with 14 bases separating them. CDR3 length: 14 residues. The germline V gene has CDR1 SNHLY and CDR2 FYNNEI. The CDR3 bases are TGTGCCAGCTCCCGGGGACACCTCACAGATACGCAGTATCTT. This sequence encodes CASSRGHLTDTQYL.

V is TRBV2 and J is TRBJ2-2; D remains ambiguous. The V gene's germline CDR1 is SNHLY and CDR2 FYNNEI. The V and J ends lost 2 bases and 6 bases respectively, with 10 bases between them. The CDR3 is 14 residues long. The DNA for the CDR3 is TGTGCCAGCAGTGAAATTGGTCCCGCCGGGGAGCTGTTTTTT. Its protein is CASSEIGPAGELFF.

This clonotype was detected many times. This sequence joins TRBV28 and TRBJ2-4; TRBD2 agrees at 7 bases. V gave up 1 base and J gave up 8 bases; unmatched junction bases: 8. The CDR3 runs to 15 residues. Germline CDR1 reads MDHEN; CDR2 reads SYDVKM. CDR3 in DNA: TGTGCCAGCAGTTTATTGGCAGGGACTAAGGACATTCAGTACTTC. Translation: CASSLLAGTKDIQYF.

This clonotype showed up just a few times. The chain couples TRBV7-3 to TRBJ2-2; 8 nucleotides agree with TRBD1. This CDR3 is 14 amino acids long. J gave up 6 bases and V 5 bases, and 5 bases lay outside the gene matches. Germline V CDR1 and CDR2: SGHTA, FQGTGA. In nucleotides, the CDR3 is TGTGCCAGCAGCGACCCGACAGGGGCCGGGGAGCTGTTTTTT. Protein: CASSDPTGAGELFF.

This clonotype was detected many times. This chain uses TRBV12-3 or TRBV12-4 with TRBJ2-2; 7 bases agree with TRBD1. The V gene end was trimmed by 8 bases and the J gene end by 4 bases; junction bases not matched to a gene: 4. This CDR3 has 13 amino acids. The CDR3: CASRQGSTGELFF. In DNA, the CDR3 is TGTGCCAGCCGACAGGGCAGCACCGGGGAGCTGTTTTTT.

In its sample, this clonotype was seen many times. This chain joins TRBV27 and TRBJ1-1, with 9 bases matching TRBD1. V shed 9 bases and J 5 bases; nucleotides not matched to a gene: 7. Germline values: CDR1 MNHEY, CDR2 SMNVEV (reference sequence). This CDR3 contains 13 residues. CDR3 region: CASGGQGYTEAFF. The CDR3 DNA reads as TGTGCCAGTGGGGGACAGGGATATACTGAAGCTTTCTTT.

The chain uses TRBV9 and TRBJ2-7; D is possibly TRBD2 (5 bases). The V end was cut by 2 bases, the J end by 6 bases, with 15 bases between. CDR3 size: 14 residues. Germline values: CDR1 SGDLS, CDR2 YYNGEE. The CDR3 DNA is TGTGCCAGCAGCGTCCTAGTCCGTGGAGGCGAGCAGTACTTC. Amino acid sequence: CASSVLVRGGEQYF.

The rearrangement uses TRBV6-8 and TRBJ2-3; TRBD1 is a possible D gene (5 bases). V lost 7 bases and J lost 0, with 14 bases in between. The CDR3 is made up of 15 amino acids. Germline values: CDR1 MNHGY, CDR2 SAAAGT. This chain's CDR3 is CASNPDTSSTDTQYF. CDR3 bases: TGTGCCAGCAACCCGGACACCTCAAGCACAGATACGCAGTATTTT.

This clonotype has at least ten counts. This chain connects TRBV11-3 to TRBJ2-5, with TRBD2 identical over 8 bases. The CDR3 consists of 14 residues. V shed 5 bases and J 5 bases; nucleotides not matched to a gene: 7. From germline, CDR1 is SGHNT and CDR2 YENEEA. This chain's CDR3 is CASSRGLAGETQYF. DNA of the CDR3: TGTGCCAGCAGCCGAGGACTAGCAGGGGAGACCCAGTACTTC.

This clonotype was seen many times. The rearrangement links TRBV2 to TRBJ1-5; possibly TRBD1 for D (6 bases). This CDR3 has 13 amino acids. Between the trimmed V and J ends, which lost 8 bases and 1 base, there was a span of 9 bases. Germline-derived CDR1 and CDR2 are SNHLY and FYNNEI. This CDR3 reads CASVGQSNQPQHF. The CDR3 nucleotides are TGTGCCAGCGTAGGACAGAGCAATCAGCCCCAGCATTTT.

This clonotype was picked up one time. V gene TRBV5-5 combines with J gene TRBJ1-4; 9 positions match TRBD1. CDR3 length: 17 amino acids. The trim removed 1 base at V and 10 bases at J, leaving 14 bases unmatched. Germline V CDR1 and CDR2: SGHKS, YYEKEE (reference sequence). This CDR3 is CASSLIYRGPRVAKLFF. Written as DNA, the CDR3 is TGTGCCAGCAGCTTGATTTACAGGGGGCCGAGAGTCGCAAAACTGTTTTTT. Full variable domain (remainder filled in from reference TRBV5-5 and TRBJ1-4): DAGVTQSPTHLIKTRGQQVTLRCSPISGHKSVSWYQQVLGQGPQFIFQYYEKEERGRGNFPDRFSARQFPNYSSELNVNALLLGDSALYLCASSLIYRGPRVAKLFFGSGTQLSVL.